These 32 T cell receptor beta chains were all obtained from the same sample, sequenced in a study of beta chain features in type 1 diabetes. Sequencing targeted expressed TCRB transcripts, as all isolated RNA had been reverse transcribed. Profiled with immunoSEQ multiplex PCR; TCRdb holds only in-frame clones, not every one. The sample includes 350,000 to 400,000 clones, 10% to 15% of them seen just once. These TCRs' antigens remain unknown. The study, taken as a whole, reports: All four CD4+ subsets from Type 1 diabetes patients carried moderately but significantly shorter TCRB CDR3s.

The sequenced material came from naive CD4+ T cells from blood. Receptors were obtained from a woman between 18 and 29 years old with type 1 diabetes.

The V and J genes are TRBV30 and TRBJ2-3, with 11 bases lining up with TRBD2. Germline CDR1 GTSNPN, CDR2 SVGIG (reference sequence). The CDR3 sequence is 16 residues long. V was clipped by 2 bases and J by 2 bases; unmatched bases: 6. CDR3 nucleotide sequence: TGTGCCTGGAGTCTAGCGGGAGGTTTTCTCACAGATACGCAGTATTTT. Its protein is CAWSLAGGFLTDTQYF.

This clone has just a few counts. The chain is built from TRBV13 and TRBJ1-3; D is ambiguous. The CDR3 spans 12 residues. CDR1 is PRHDT and CDR2 is FYEKMQ in the germline V gene (reference sequence). V was trimmed by 5 bases and J by 7 bases, leaving 9 bases between them. CDR3 region: CASSPPQNTIYF. In nucleotides, the CDR3 is TGTGCCAGCAGCCCACCTCAGAACACCATATATTTT.

V is TRBV7-6 and J is TRBJ1-4; unclear D gene. V shed 2 bases and J shed 4 bases, with 5 bases lying between them. In germline, CDR1 is SGHVS, CDR2 FNYEAQ. CDR3 length: 13 amino acids. CDR3 sequence (DNA): TGTGCCAGCAGCTTATTCGGTAATGAAAAACTGTTTTTT. Translating gives CASSLFGNEKLFF.

This clone was observed a few times. The chain carries TRBV29-1 and TRBJ1-2, with D perhaps TRBD1 (5 bases). The V end lost 7 bases, the J end lost 8 bases, and 20 bases lay between the germline ends. Per the germline V gene, CDR1 is SQVTM and CDR2 is ANQGSEA. The CDR3 length is 13 residues. CDR3 DNA: TGCAGCGCCACCTTGGGGGGTGAATGGGGCTACACCTTC. The encoded protein is CSATLGGEWGYTF.

The chain couples TRBV9 to TRBJ1-5, with D possibly being TRBD1 (5 bases). The CDR3 totals 14 residues. The germline V gene encodes CDR1 SGDLS and CDR2 YYNGEE. V lost 6 bases to trimming and J lost 6 bases, with 16 bases between them. CDR3: CASTLWGSGQPQHF. Written as DNA, the CDR3 is TGTGCCAGCACACTCTGGGGCTCGGGTCAGCCCCAGCATTTT.

A few counts support this clone. The chain combines TRBV28 with TRBJ2-7, with 11 nucleotides matching TRBD1. Trimming removed 4 bases from V and 5 bases from J; junction bases left unmatched: 4. This CDR3 is built from 14 residues. Germline CDR1 reads MDHEN; CDR2 reads SYDVKM. The CDR3 here is CASSSGQGGHEQYF. The CDR3 DNA reads as TGTGCCAGCAGTTCGGGACAGGGGGGCCACGAGCAGTACTTC.

The chain carries TRBV19 and TRBJ2-7, with D perhaps TRBD2 (6 bases). The CDR3 length is 15 residues. Trimming removed 5 bases from V and 0 bases from J, with 14 bases in between. Germline assignment: CDR1 LNHDA and CDR2 SQIVND (reference sequence). The CDR3 sequence is CASSVSGTPSYEQYF. The DNA for the CDR3 is TGTGCCAGTAGTGTCTCCGGGACTCCCTCCTACGAGCAGTACTTC. The full variable domain, with the rest looked up from reference TRBV19 and TRBJ2-7, is DGGITQSPKYLFRKEGQNVTLSCEQNLNHDAMYWYRQDPGQGLRLIYYSQIVNDFQKGDIAEGYSVSREKKESFPLTVTSAQKNPTAFYLCASSVSGTPSYEQYFGPGTRLTVT.

The rearrangement uses TRBV29-1 and TRBJ2-3; 7 bases line up with TRBD1. The V gene's germline CDR1 is SQVTM and CDR2 ANQGSEA. This CDR3 is 13 amino acids long. V shed 6 bases and J 4 bases; nucleotides not matched to a gene: 7. The CDR3 DNA reads as TGCAGCGTGAGGGGGCGATTTGCAGATACGCAGTATTTT. It specifies CSVRGRFADTQYF.

DNA for the CDR3: TGTGCCAGCAGCTGGTGGGCCGACAGGGTCGGAGCTTTCTTT. Amino acids: CASSWWADRVGAFF. This chain joins TRBV7-9 and TRBJ1-1, with TRBD1 matching 7 bases. The CDR3 loop spans 14 amino acids. V lost 4 bases to trimming and J lost 10 bases; unmatched junction nucleotides: 12. Germline loops: CDR1 SEHNR, CDR2 FQNEAQ (reference sequence).

There are a few counts of this clone. This rearrangement joins TRBV6-5 to TRBJ1-2; D is possibly TRBD1 (6 bases). Trimming stripped 8 bases from V and 7 bases from J, with 20 bases between. The CDR3 is made up of 14 amino acids. Germline V gene data show CDR1 as MNHEY and CDR2 as SVGAGI. CDR3 in DNA: TGTGCCAGCCTCTCTACTGCAGGGGCTGTTGGCTACACCTTC. This codes for CASLSTAGAVGYTF.

This clone occurred a few times. This chain connects TRBV6-6 to TRBJ1-2, with 11 bases that match TRBD1. The germline V gene encodes CDR1 MNHNY and CDR2 SVGAGI (reference sequence). This CDR3 has 15 residues. With 8 bases clipped from V and 7 bases from J, the junction kept 12 bases outside the gene matches. CDR3: CASHGSGQGALGYTF. Written as DNA, the CDR3 is TGTGCCAGCCACGGTTCCGGACAGGGGGCCCTTGGCTACACCTTC.

The chain carries TRBV2 and TRBJ2-7; TRBD2 aligns across 10 bases. The J segment lost 5 bases and the V segment lost 6 bases, leaving 10 bases of the junction unmatched. CDR3 length: 15 amino acids. Germline V lookup: CDR1 SNHLY, CDR2 FYNNEI. CDR3 region: CASRPQTSGYDEQYF. The CDR3 region has the DNA TGTGCCAGCAGGCCTCAGACTAGCGGGTACGACGAGCAGTACTTC.

CDR3: CASSLVQMGETQYF. As DNA, the CDR3 is TGTGCCAGCAGTCTGGTGCAGATGGGCGAGACCCAGTACTTC. The chain has TRBV28 and TRBJ2-5; D is unclear. Germline CDR1 MDHEN, CDR2 SYDVKM. The CDR3 contains 14 residues. Trimming left V 5 bases short and J 5 bases short, with 15 bases between.

This sequence joins TRBV5-1 and TRBJ2-6, with 8 nucleotides matching TRBD1. CDR1 and CDR2 from the germline V gene are SGHRS and YFSETQ. This CDR3 is built from 20 residues. V trimming: 4 bases; J trimming: 0 bases; junction bases outside the gene matches: 15. The CDR3 loop is CASSPRERTGSNSGANVLTF. In DNA, the CDR3 is TGCGCCAGCAGCCCCAGGGAGAGGACAGGGTCAAACTCTGGGGCCAACGTCCTGACTTTC.

This chain connects TRBV25-1 to TRBJ1-1; TRBD1 might be the D (5 bases). V dropped 1 base and J dropped 5 bases, with 11 bases sitting between them. Germline CDR1 and CDR2: MGHDK and SYGVNS. There are 14 residues in the CDR3. CDR3 in amino acids: CASSESGYRTEAFF. The CDR3 nucleotides are TGTGCCAGCAGTGAATCAGGGTATCGGACTGAAGCTTTCTTT.

The chain employs TRBV27 and TRBJ2-7, with a tentative D call TRBD1 (6 bases). Germline CDR1 is MNHEY and CDR2 is SMNVEV (reference sequence). V was trimmed by 2 bases and J by 3 bases, leaving 14 bases between them. This CDR3 has 15 amino acids. The CDR3 spells CASSLLGGAGYEQYF. For the CDR3, the DNA is TGTGCCAGCAGTTTACTTGGGGGCGCCGGCTACGAGCAGTACTTC.

The table lists this clone with a few counts. This sequence joins TRBV10-3 and TRBJ2-7, with 9 bases identical to TRBD1. There are 15 residues in the CDR3. V shed 6 bases and J 7 bases; nucleotides not matched to a gene: 13. Germline CDR1 and CDR2: ENHRY and SYGVKD. CDR3 region: CAIRGTGISWVEQYF. CDR3 nucleotide sequence: TGTGCCATCAGGGGGACAGGGATTTCGTGGGTTGAGCAGTACTTC.

Worth noting for this clone: In the same sample, other DNA sequences code for this CDR3. V is TRBV30 and J is TRBJ1-5; unclear D gene. Germline CDR1 and CDR2: GTSNPN and SVGIG (reference sequence). The germline V and J ends were trimmed by 0 bases and 4 bases, with 7 bases remaining between them. The CDR3 extends over 13 amino acids. This chain's CDR3 is CAWSVRENQPQHF. The CDR3 DNA sequence: TGTGCCTGGAGTGTACGCGAGAATCAGCCCCAGCATTTT.

This clone has more than one count but fewer than ten. The CDR3 here is CASSRGAGETYEQYF. In nucleotides, the CDR3 is TGTGCCAGCTCACGGGGAGCGGGGGAAACCTACGAGCAGTACTTC. V and J are TRBV18 and TRBJ2-7; 8 bases line up with TRBD2. The J segment lost 2 bases and the V segment lost 4 bases, leaving 7 bases of the junction unmatched. Per the germline V gene, CDR1 is KGHSH and CDR2 is LQKENI. The CDR3 spans 15 residues.

V is TRBV14 and J is TRBJ2-1; D is ambiguous. This CDR3 spans 14 amino acids. In germline, CDR1 is SGHDN, CDR2 FVKESK. V dropped 6 bases and J dropped 0 bases, with 9 bases sitting between them. CDR3 DNA sequence: TGTGCCAGCAGTATAGCTAGCTCCTACAATGAGCAGTTCTTC. Its translation is CASSIASSYNEQFF.

Remarks on this clone: A read error may produce the germline difference seen at one junction end. The CDR3 sequence is CASSVAQGGSHEQYF. The CDR3 nucleotides are TGTGCCAGCAGCGTAGCTCAGGGGGGCTCCCACGAGCAGTACTTC. The chain joins TRBV9 to TRBJ2-7, with D possibly matching TRBD1 (7 bases). Germline V gene sequence: CDR1 SGDLS, CDR2 YYNGEE. This CDR3 spans 15 amino acids.

This clone has only a few counts. The chain employs TRBV11-2 and TRBJ2-5; D gene uncertain. CDR1 is SGHAT and CDR2 is FQNNGV in the germline V gene. CDR3 length: 11 residues. Deletions cut 8 bases from V and 4 bases from J, with 8 bases between. CDR3 sequence reads: CASRFGETQYF. The CDR3 region has the DNA TGTGCCAGCCGGTTTGGAGAGACCCAGTACTTC.

This clone was found a few times. The J gene is TRBJ2-1, the V gene TRBV29-1; 12 nucleotides line up with TRBD2. CDR1 and CDR2 from the germline V gene are SQVTM and ANQGSEA. The CDR3 is 11 residues long. Losses at the gene ends were 6 bases for V and 12 bases for J; bases not matched to a gene: 3. This CDR3 reads CSVATSGRQFF. The DNA of the CDR3 is TGCAGCGTCGCGACTAGCGGGAGGCAGTTCTTC.

The rearrangement links TRBV12-5 to TRBJ2-7; TRBD2 might be the D (5 bases). Germline V gene sequence: CDR1 LGHNT, CDR2 FRNRAP. The CDR3 is made up of 14 amino acids. Trimming shortened V by 1 base and J by 3 bases, and 10 bases separated the two germline ends. The CDR3 reads CASGLGHGIYEQYF. The CDR3 DNA sequence: TGTGCTAGTGGTTTGGGTCACGGGATCTACGAGCAGTACTTC.

This clone has a handful of counts. J is TRBJ1-2 and V is TRBV28; D is undetermined. The CDR3 is 10 residues long. CDR1 and CDR2 (germline): MDHEN, SYDVKM. Trimming cost V 10 bases and J 7 bases, with 10 bases left between them. CDR3 loop: CATSRVGYTF. CDR3 bases: TGTGCCACCTCGAGAGTTGGCTACACCTTC.

This clone has more than one count but fewer than ten. V is TRBV29-1 and J is TRBJ2-1, with 8 bases that match TRBD2. The ends lost 4 bases at V and 4 bases at J; junction bases unmatched: 18. The CDR3 is made up of 18 amino acids. CDR1 and CDR2 (germline): SQVTM, ANQGSEA. The CDR3 DNA reads TGCAGCGTTGTTAAACGGTACGGGAGGGCCGGGGTATACAATGAGCAGTTCTTC. Its translation is CSVVKRYGRAGVYNEQFF.

This clone turned up a few times. The chain recombines TRBV19 with TRBJ1-2; no firm D call. The germline CDR1 and CDR2 sequences are LNHDA and SQIVND (reference sequence). Trimming shortened V by 0 bases and J by 0 bases, and 5 bases separated the two germline ends. The CDR3 has 14 residues. The CDR3 region has the DNA TGTGCCAGTAGTATAGACAGGACTAACTATGGCTACACCTTC. Translated: CASSIDRTNYGYTF.

This rearrangement joins TRBV4-3 to TRBJ2-1, with TRBD2 matching over 8 bases. Trimming at V came to 0 bases and at J to 2 bases, leaving 3 bases not matched to a gene. CDR1 is LGHNA and CDR2 is YSLEER in the germline V gene. The CDR3 covers 16 residues. CDR3 protein: CASSQDGRGAYNEQFF. CDR3 sequence (DNA): TGCGCCAGCAGCCAAGATGGGCGGGGGGCCTACAATGAGCAGTTCTTC.

There are a few counts of this clone. The chain links TRBV18 to TRBJ1-5, with TRBD1 as a possible D gene (5 bases). CDR3 length: 16 residues. Germline V gene sequence: CDR1 KGHSH, CDR2 LQKENI. Trimming pared 3 bases from V and 9 bases from J, leaving 21 bases between. As DNA, the CDR3 is TGTGCCAGCTCACCTCCCCTGCAGGGCGGAATTGGGCCCCAGCATTTT. Translating gives CASSPPLQGGIGPQHF.

This clone turned up a few times. The chain links TRBV27 to TRBJ1-1; no firm D call. Germline-derived CDR1 and CDR2 are MNHEY and SMNVEV (reference sequence). This CDR3 has 15 amino acids. V dropped 4 bases and J dropped 1 base, with 13 bases sitting between them. Written as DNA, the CDR3 is TGTGCCAGCAGTTCGGGAGGGATCGGGAACACTGAAGCTTTCTTT. Translation gives CASSSGGIGNTEAFF.

The chain uses TRBV13 and TRBJ2-3; D ambiguous. The germline gives CDR1 PRHDT, CDR2 FYEKMQ (reference sequence). The CDR3 contains 15 residues. The V end lost 5 bases, the J end lost 11 bases, and 23 bases lay between the germline ends. In DNA form, the CDR3 reads TGTGCCAGCAGCACCACCGACTCCGACCGAGGCGGGCAGTATTTT. The encoded protein is CASSTTDSDRGGQYF.

The chain has TRBV4-1 and TRBJ2-4; 9 nucleotides align to TRBD1. V lost 4 bases and J lost 3; bases outside the gene matches: 1. The germline CDR1 and CDR2 sequences are MGHRA and YSYEKL. CDR3 length equals 14 residues. The DNA for the CDR3 is TGCGCCAGCAGCCCGGGACAGGGCAAAAACATTCAGTACTTC. Its protein product is CASSPGQGKNIQYF.